This T cell receptor beta chain was identified during a study of tumor-infiltrating lymphocytes in primary liver carcinoma. Study in general: These patients were men and women whose ages were 30 to 69 years. Findings and caveats of the study: Relative to tumor region pairs, the tumor-adjacent and tumor-blood pairs showed overlap that was lower. Tumors reached a significantly greater top-250-clone fraction than blood did (p = 0.039).

With about 470 ng total RNA as template and a constant-region primer, TCR beta cDNA was made. Generation of the TCR beta libraries relied on three nested multiplex PCR rounds using slightly modified ARM-PCR. It was with TRBV1-TRBV30 forward primers and a C-beta reverse primer that the first two PCR rounds were run, at approximately 10 cycles each. TCRdb ran MiXCR on the multiplex PCR reads and lists one entry per CDR3 protein. The sample records tens of thousands of distinct CDR3 sequences, about three quarters being singletons. This CDR3 spans 16 amino acids. Germline CDR1 SGHAT, CDR2 FQNNGV. As to this clonotype: The antigen is undetermined. A read error may produce the germline difference seen at one junction end.

It was from roughly 20-30 mg of unsorted bulk tissue that RNA and DNA were co-extracted. The proportion of viable tumor cells exceeded 80% in every tumor sample. The rearrangement uses TRBV11-2 and TRBJ1-1; 7 positions agree with TRBD1. The clonotype originates from a middle-aged man with primary liver carcinoma and hepatitis B virus infection. Input material: liver tumor tissue from sampling region 4. As for subset: tumor region T4, right-lateral pole. The CDR3 region is CARGPSRGLVNTEVFF. CDR3 bases: TGTGCCAGGGGCCCATCCAGGGGGTTGGTGAACACTGAAGTTTTCTTT.